This T cell receptor (beta chain) was recorded in a study of blood T cell repertoires in COVID-19. Study-level background: From the United States, Italy and Spain came samples of acute and convalescent COVID-19. PBMCs, B-cell-depleted T cells, or T cells provided the cDNA or gDNA that made up the material.

In the original workflow: Amplifying reference gene primers gave estimates of nucleated cell counts. The method was immunoSEQ multiplex PCR; TCRdb's version includes in-frame clones alone and lacks a portion of them. Clone size and V and J calls were adopted from that table, with D and trimming inferred from the DNA. Here the sample spans about 64,000 clones, 70% to 90% being singletons. The specimen was peripheral blood. This receptor was identified in a man aged 45 to 65 with active COVID-19.

The CDR3 here is CASSYEPGVGTEAFF. Written as DNA, the CDR3 is TGTGCCAGCAGTTACGAGCCAGGGGTGGGCACTGAAGCTTTCTTT. The chain couples TRBV6-5 to TRBJ1-1; tentatively, D is TRBD1 (6 bases). This CDR3 contains 15 residues. The germline V gene encodes CDR1 MNHEY and CDR2 SVGAGI. V was cut by 2 bases and J by 4 bases, with 14 bases left in between.